The rows below give T cell receptor beta chains drawn from one sample of a study of beta chain features in type 1 diabetes. Sequenced by immunoSEQ multiplex PCR; TCRdb stores in-frame clones only, minus some. This sample carries hundreds of thousands of clones, around an eighth of them seen once, and the ten largest clones take 0.02% to 0.025%. Sequenced: naive CD4+ T cells from blood. These receptors were taken from a man younger than 35 with type 1 diabetes. Each CDR3 is given with its conserved first and last residue. A D gene is named only where the DNA matches it firmly. Clone size is stated in some rows and not others, as once, few, many or a class when expanded.

J | D | V | size | DNA | CDR3
TRBJ2-2 | . | TRBV10-3 | . | TGTGCCATCAGTGAGCCAGGAGCGAACACCGGGGAGCTGTTTTTT | CAISEPGANTGELFF
TRBJ1-4 | . | TRBV11-2 | . | TGTGCCAGCAGCTTACCGGGGGGTGGACTGTTTTTT | CASSLPGGGLFF
TRBJ1-2 | . | TRBV6-5 | once | TGTGCCAGCAATGGGGACGGGATAGGAGAGAGGAGCTACACCTTC | CASNGDGIGERSYTF
TRBJ1-1 | TRBD1 | TRBV29-1 | few | TGCAGCGTCCAGGGACAGGGGGACACTGAAGCTTTCTTT | CSVQGQGDTEAFF
TRBJ2-3 | . | TRBV2 | . | TGTGCCAGCATGGTTTCGGACGCGGGGATGGGTACGCAGTATTTT | CASMVSDAGMGTQYF
TRBJ2-7 | . | TRBV7-8 | few | TGTGCCAGCAGCTTAGACGCCAGGGTTCTCGAGCAGTACTTC | CASSLDARVLEQYF
TRBJ2-7 | . | TRBV28 | few | TGTGCCGGCGGCCGGACAACCGACGAGCAGTACTTC | CAGGRTTDEQYF
TRBJ1-1 | TRBD1 | TRBV30 | few | TGTGCCTGGAGGGGACAGGGAAACACTGAAGCTTTCTTT | CAWRGQGNTEAFF
TRBJ1-2 | TRBD1 | TRBV29-1 | few | TGCAGCGTTGAAGATTGGGGACAGGGGAACCAAAACATCTACGGCTACACCTTC | CSVEDWGQGNQNIYGYTF
TRBJ2-5 | TRBD1 | TRBV5-6 | . | TGTGCCAGCAGCTTGGGACAGGGGTCACAAGAGACCCAGTACTTC | CASSLGQGSQETQYF
TRBJ2-5 | . | TRBV19 | . | TGTGCCAGTAGTATGATTATGGCAGGTCGAGAGACCCAGTACTTC | CASSMIMAGRETQYF
TRBJ1-5 | TRBD1 | TRBV7-9 | few | TGTGCCAGCAGCTTCAGGGGGCAAGATAGCAATCAGCCCCAGCATTTT | CASSFRGQDSNQPQHF
TRBJ2-3 | . | TRBV5-6 | few | TGTGCCAGCAGCGGGGGTAATACGCAGTATTTT | CASSGGNTQYF
TRBJ2-5 | . | TRBV10-3 | . | TGTGCCGGGGGAGGACCAGAGACCCAGTACTTC | CAGGGPETQYF
TRBJ1-6 | TRBD1 | TRBV7-9 | few | TGTGCCAGCAGCAGCCGGGACAGTGGACACCTCCACTTT | CASSSRDSGHLHF
TRBJ1-5 | TRBD1 | TRBV4-2 | few | TGTGCCAGCAGCCAACTGACAGGGACCCTCGAGGGCAATCAGCCCCAGCATTTT | CASSQLTGTLEGNQPQHF
TRBJ2-7 | . | TRBV30 | few | TGTGCCTGGAGGTCTCCGACAGATCCGACCTACTACGAGCAGTACTTC | CAWRSPTDPTYYEQYF
TRBJ2-1 | . | TRBV25-1 | . | TGTGCCAGCAGTGATCCTAAGCACGGTGGGCGGGGTGAGCAGTTCTTC | CASSDPKHGGRGEQFF
TRBJ1-2 | . | TRBV19 | few | TGTGCCAGTAGTGAAGCGGCGGAGGGCGCGGGCTATGGCTACACCTTC | CASSEAAEGAGYGYTF
TRBJ2-3 | TRBD2 | TRBV4-2 | . | TGTGCCAGCAGCCAAGATTGGACTAGCGGGACAGATACGCAGTATTTT | CASSQDWTSGTDTQYF